The 29 T cell receptor beta chains below come from one sample, sequenced in a study of T-cell reconstitution after alpha-beta-depleted transplantation in children. Whole-study results and caveats: T-cell counts and diversity at one year post-transplant came mainly from newly produced T cells.

For TCRbeta, the library was prepared with unique molecular identifiers. In TCRdb, the PCR reads were re-called with MiXCR into one record per CDR3 protein. The repertoire holds about 300,000 distinct CDR3 sequences, with roughly 7.8% as singletons. Their antigens remain unidentified. This material consisted of peripheral blood, taken 360 days after TCRalphabeta/CD19-depleted stem cell transplant. The receptor set was obtained from a female patient aged 2-9 years who had a stem cell transplant for Fanconi anemia, so the T cells may come from the graft donor.

In its sample, this clonotype was seen many times. One end of the junction is discordant with germline, which a read error may explain. V usage is TRBV7-9 and J usage is TRBJ2-3; tentatively, D is TRBD2 (5 bases). CDR3 length equals 12 residues. The V gene's germline CDR1 is SEHNR and CDR2 FQNEAQ (reference sequence). CDR3 nucleotide sequence: TGTGCCAGCAGCTTCCCTAGCTTCACGCAGTCTTTT. Its protein product is CASSFPSFTQSF.

In nucleotides, the CDR3 is TGTGCCATCAGTGACCTACCGGACAGGGGAAGGGGGTATAGCAATCAGCCCCAGCATTTT. This codes for CAISDLPDRGRGYSNQPQHF. The chain carries TRBV10-3 and TRBJ1-5; 9 nucleotides match TRBD1. CDR3 size: 20 residues. Unmatched junction bases numbered 15, after V lost 3 bases and J lost 0 bases. CDR1 ENHRY and CDR2 SYGVKD come from the germline V gene.

The chain carries TRBV5-1 and TRBJ1-1; D call uncertain. The CDR3 has 18 amino acids. Germline CDR1 is SGHRS and CDR2 is YFSETQ. The germline V and J ends were trimmed by 3 bases and 3 bases, with 24 bases remaining between them. Here the CDR3 reads CASSSRGDGVSWYTEAFF. The DNA of the CDR3 is TGCGCCAGCAGCTCGCGGGGTGATGGGGTGAGTTGGTACACTGAAGCTTTCTTT.

The chain combines TRBV29-1 with TRBJ1-1; D may be TRBD1 (6 bases). The CDR3 contains 11 residues. V lost 3 bases and J lost 10, with 12 bases in between. Germline-derived CDR1 and CDR2 are SQVTM and ANQGSEA. CDR3 DNA sequence: TGCAGCGTTGATCCAGGGGCGCGAGCTTTCTTT. Translated, it gives CSVDPGARAFF.

Many counts were recorded for this clonotype. The rearrangement links TRBV9 to TRBJ1-2; no reliable D call. Germline V lookup: CDR1 SGDLS, CDR2 YYNGEE. The V and J ends lost 0 bases and 5 bases respectively, with 14 bases between them. CDR3 length equals 15 residues. The CDR3 sequence: CASSVATESPYGYTF. The CDR3 nucleotides are TGTGCCAGCAGCGTAGCTACTGAGAGCCCTTATGGCTACACCTTC.

This clonotype was counted ten times or more. The chain is built from TRBV20-1 and TRBJ2-5; D possibly corresponds to TRBD2 (6 bases). There are 19 residues in the CDR3. Trimming removed 1 base from V and 2 bases from J, with 26 bases in between. Germline CDR1 is DFQATT and CDR2 is SNEGSKA (reference sequence). CDR3: CSARGTILMTRKGQETQYF. The CDR3 DNA is TGCAGTGCTAGAGGCACGATCTTGATGACTAGGAAGGGTCAAGAGACCCAGTACTTC.

The genes are TRBV14 and TRBJ1-2, with D perhaps TRBD1 (5 bases). This CDR3 contains 16 residues. Germline CDR1 is SGHDN and CDR2 is FVKESK. Trimming shortened V by 1 base and J by 4 bases, and 16 bases separated the two germline ends. As DNA, the CDR3 is TGTGCCAGCAGCCAAGGTTTAGGGGCCGCCTTCTATGGCTACACCTTC. Its translation is CASSQGLGAAFYGYTF.

There are a few counts of this clonotype. The chain is built from TRBV20-1 and TRBJ2-4; the match to TRBD1 covers 7 bases. Trimming took 3 bases from V and 0 from J; bases not matched to a gene: 2. Germline V gives CDR1 DFQATT, CDR2 SNEGSKA (reference sequence). The CDR3 consists of 14 residues. In nucleotides, the CDR3 is TGCAGTGCTAGCCGGGACAGAGCCAAAAACATTCAGTACTTC. Its translation: CSASRDRAKNIQYF.

The gene calls are TRBV27 and TRBJ1-1, with TRBD1 as a possible D gene (6 bases). Germline-derived CDR1 and CDR2 are MNHEY and SMNVEV (reference sequence). Trimming took 1 base from V and 8 from J, leaving 8 bases between them. The CDR3 contains 12 residues. In nucleotides, the CDR3 is TGTGCCAGCAGTTTATGGGGGGCGGAAGCTTTCTTT. This translates into CASSLWGAEAFF.

With respect to this clonotype: A read error may explain this, as a much larger clone is one base away. V gene TRBV9 combines with J gene TRBJ2-2, with TRBD2 as a possible D gene (6 bases). Germline V CDR1 and CDR2: SGDLS, YYNGEE. The CDR3 runs 15 residues. CDR3 nucleotide sequence: TGTGCCAGCAGCATGGGACTTGCTAACACCAGGGAGCTGTTTTTT. Protein: CASSMGLANTRELFF.

In its sample, this clonotype was seen many times. V and J are TRBV15 and TRBJ2-1; D remains ambiguous. The germline V gene encodes CDR1 LNHNV and CDR2 YYDKDF (reference sequence). Trimming shortened V by 0 bases and J by 4 bases, and 10 bases separated the two germline ends. The CDR3 runs to 15 residues. CDR3: CATSREGSQYNEQFF. In DNA, the CDR3 is TGTGCCACCAGCAGAGAGGGATCACAATACAATGAGCAGTTCTTC. The full variable domain, completed using reference TRBV15 and TRBJ2-1, is DAMVIQNPRYQVTQFGKPVTLSCSQTLNHNVMYWYQQKSSQAPKLLFHYYDKDFNNEADTPDNFQSRRPNTSFCFLDIRSPGLGDTAMYLCATSREGSQYNEQFFGPGTRLTVL.

This clonotype was detected only a few times. This chain's CDR3 is CASSPGGQGALLQETQYF. CDR3 nucleotides: TGTGCCAGCTCCCCCGGGGGACAGGGGGCCCTTTTACAAGAGACCCAGTACTTC. The gene calls are TRBV7-3 and TRBJ2-5; 12 nucleotides line up with TRBD1. Germline CDR1 SGHTA, CDR2 FQGTGA. J gave up 2 bases and V 8 bases, and 15 bases lay outside the gene matches. There are 18 residues in the CDR3.

At least ten counts were recorded for this clonotype. The chain uses TRBV20-1 and TRBJ1-1; no firm D call. CDR1 is DFQATT and CDR2 is SNEGSKA in the germline V gene (reference sequence). The length of the CDR3 is 14 residues. V gave up 3 bases and J gave up 5 bases, with 16 bases separating them. The CDR3, as DNA: TGCAGTGCTAGGTACGGGGTGGGGAGGACTGAAGCTTTCTTT. It encodes CSARYGVGRTEAFF.

The CDR3 region has the DNA TGTGCCAGCAGTTTATTTGGAGGGATTGAAGCTTTCTTT. The encoded protein is CASSLFGGIEAFF. V usage is TRBV27 and J usage is TRBJ1-1; D gene unclear. The CDR3 is 13 residues long. Trimming removed 1 base from V and 7 bases from J, with 10 bases in between. Germline V lookup: CDR1 MNHEY, CDR2 SMNVEV (reference sequence).

In its sample, this clonotype was seen many times. The chain is built from TRBV6-1 and TRBJ2-1; 11 bases agree with TRBD1. The CDR3 is made up of 15 amino acids. The trim removed 8 bases at V and 4 bases at J, leaving 7 bases unmatched. CDR1 and CDR2 from the germline V gene are MNHNS and SASEGT. CDR3 sequence reads: CASSGDRGGYNEQFF. The CDR3 coding sequence is TGTGCCAGCTCCGGGGACAGGGGGGGTTACAATGAGCAGTTCTTC.

The V call is TRBV7-2, the J call TRBJ1-5; the D gene is possibly TRBD1 (5 bases). Per the germline V gene, CDR1 is SGHTA and CDR2 is FQGNSA. The CDR3 spans 16 residues. The V end was cut by 1 base, the J end by 0 bases, with 10 bases between. The CDR3 sequence is CASSLGDVNSNQPQHF. In nucleotides, the CDR3 is TGTGCCAGCAGCTTAGGGGACGTAAATAGCAATCAGCCCCAGCATTTT.

This clonotype came up many times. The rearrangement joins TRBV3-1 to TRBJ1-1; D gene unclear. The CDR3 runs 13 residues. V lost 2 bases, J lost 8 bases, and 12 bases lay in between. Germline CDR1 and CDR2: LGHDT and YNNKEL (reference sequence). The CDR3 region is CASSQRQNGEAFF. For the CDR3, the DNA is TGTGCCAGCAGCCAACGACAAAACGGGGAAGCTTTCTTT. Full variable domain (outside the CDR3, taken from reference TRBV3-1 and TRBJ1-1): DTAVSQTPKYLVTQMGNDKSIKCEQNLGHDTMYWYKQDSKKFLKIMFSYNNKELIINETVPNRFSPKSPDKAHLNLHINSLELGDSAVYFCASSQRQNGEAFFGQGTRLTVV.

The rearrangement uses TRBV20-1 and TRBJ1-5, with D perhaps matching TRBD1 (5 bases). Trimming cost V 6 bases and J 3 bases, with 12 bases left between them. The germline CDR1 and CDR2 sequences are DFQATT and SNEGSKA (reference sequence). The CDR3 totals 13 residues. The CDR3 region is CSAQDRVNQPQHF. The CDR3 DNA follows: TGCAGTGCCCAAGACAGAGTCAATCAGCCCCAGCATTTT.

This clonotype has more than one count but fewer than ten. The rearrangement joins TRBV12-3 or TRBV12-4 to TRBJ1-4, with D hard to call. The CDR3 totals 17 residues. V gave up 6 bases and J gave up 0 bases, with 17 bases separating them. The CDR3 DNA reads TGTGCCAGCAGCCATTTGCCCTTAGCGGCAACTAATGAAAAACTGTTTTTT. It encodes CASSHLPLAATNEKLFF.

The CDR3 nucleotides are TGCAGTGCTAGAGAGTGGACTAACTATGGCTACACCTTC. It yields the protein CSAREWTNYGYTF. The chain uses TRBV20-1 and TRBJ1-2, with unresolved D. Germline assignment: CDR1 DFQATT and CDR2 SNEGSKA (reference sequence). V was shortened by 0 bases and J by 0 bases, with 5 bases between the two germline ends. The CDR3 contains 13 residues.

This clonotype was recorded many times. The J gene is TRBJ1-4, the V gene TRBV7-6, with D possibly TRBD1 on 5 matching bases. V was pared by 1 base and J by 7 bases, with 13 bases between. Germline V gene lookup returns CDR1 SGHVS and CDR2 FNYEAQ. The CDR3 consists of 15 residues. The CDR3 spells CASSLGLGGVEKLFF. CDR3 bases: TGTGCCAGCAGCTTAGGGCTCGGGGGAGTTGAAAAACTGTTTTTT.

The chain employs TRBV11-2 and TRBJ2-3, with TRBD2 matching 13 bases. The CDR3 covers 19 residues. With V trimmed by 5 bases and J by 2 bases, 13 bases remained unmatched. Germline-derived CDR1 and CDR2 are SGHAT and FQNNGV. CDR3 nucleotides: TGTGCCAGCAGCCCGATCGGACTAGCGGGGGCCCCCACCACAGATACGCAGTATTTT. Translated, it gives CASSPIGLAGAPTTDTQYF.

This clonotype is categorized as medium-sized. The rearrangement links TRBV10-2 to TRBJ2-7, with D perhaps TRBD2 (7 bases). V dropped 2 bases and J dropped 3 bases, with 11 bases sitting between them. The germline CDR1 and CDR2 sequences are WSHSY and SAAADI. This CDR3 region has 14 residues. CDR3 nucleotides: TGCGCCAGCAGTGAGGACGGGGGGCACTACGAGCAGTACTTC. It codes for CASSEDGGHYEQYF.

This clonotype has more than one count but fewer than ten. The rearrangement links TRBV18 to TRBJ2-5; D could derive from TRBD1 or TRBD2 (5 bases each). V was cut by 2 bases and J by 3 bases, with 19 bases left in between. This CDR3 comprises 17 residues. Germline V gene data show CDR1 as KGHSH and CDR2 as LQKENI. The CDR3 DNA reads TGTGCCAGCTCACCATTGGGACCTGGGCCGGGCAAAGAGACCCAGTACTTC. It is translated as CASSPLGPGPGKETQYF.

This clonotype was seen at least ten times. The chain employs TRBV4-3 and TRBJ2-2; TRBD1 is a possible D gene (5 bases). V dropped 4 bases and J dropped 0 bases, with 15 bases sitting between them. CDR1 is LGHNA, CDR2 YSLEER, per germline. The CDR3 length is 17 residues. This chain's CDR3 is CASSPLVTDANTGELFF. CDR3 nucleotide sequence: TGCGCCAGCAGCCCTCTCGTGACAGACGCGAACACCGGGGAGCTGTTTTTT.

The V and J genes are TRBV27 and TRBJ2-7; 10 bases are shared with TRBD1. Germline lookup yields CDR1 MNHEY and CDR2 SMNVEV (reference sequence). CDR3 length: 16 amino acids. J lost 0 bases, V lost 0 bases, and 2 bases had no gene match. CDR3: CASSLSTGGYSYEQYF. The CDR3 DNA reads TGTGCCAGCAGTTTATCGACAGGGGGCTACTCCTACGAGCAGTACTTC.

This clonotype was counted ten times or more. The rearrangement joins TRBV5-1 to TRBJ2-3, with D perhaps TRBD1 (5 bases). The CDR3 has 13 residues. V lost 0 bases and J lost 4, with 6 bases in between. CDR1 and CDR2 (germline): SGHRS, YFSETQ. In DNA, the CDR3 is TGCGCCAGCAGCTTGGAAGGGGCAGATACGCAGTATTTT. Residues: CASSLEGADTQYF.

The chain couples TRBV5-1 to TRBJ1-4; TRBD1 is a possible D gene (5 bases). This CDR3 spans 13 amino acids. Germline V lookup: CDR1 SGHRS, CDR2 YFSETQ. V lost 1 base and J 5 bases, leaving 6 bases between the germline ends. This CDR3 is CASSLNRNEKLFF. CDR3 nucleotide sequence: TGCGCCAGCAGCTTGAACAGGAATGAAAAACTGTTTTTT. The whole variable domain, filled in from reference TRBV5-1 and TRBJ1-4, reads KAGVTQTPRYLIKTRGQQVTLSCSPISGHRSVSWYQQTPGQGLQFLFEYFSETQRNKGNFPGRFSGRQFSNSRSEMNVSTLELGDSALYLCASSLNRNEKLFFGSGTQLSVL.

This clonotype was detected ten times or more. For the CDR3, the DNA is TGTGCCAGCAGCTTGAAGGGCAGGGATGGCTACACCTTC. This encodes CASSLKGRDGYTF. This chain connects TRBV5-6 to TRBJ1-2, with TRBD1 as a possible D gene (5 bases). V was shortened by 1 base and J by 6 bases, with 10 bases between the two germline ends. Looked up from germline, CDR1 is SGHDT and CDR2 is YYEEEE. The CDR3 is made up of 13 amino acids.